The entry that follows covers one T cell receptor (beta chain) sequence. Its antigen is still unknown. The sample holds no much larger clone one base away, and base qualities are not on file. The source of the sample is a study of blood T cell repertoires in COVID-19 (dated by TCRdb to about 2020). For the wider study: Collaborator samples came from the United States, Italy and Spain and covered acute and convalescent phases of COVID-19. The prospective study material was composed of cDNA or gDNA derived from T cells, B-cell-depleted T cells, or PBMCs. Subjects who had been exposed to COVID-19, were actively infected with it, or had recovered from it provided the deeply sampled blood TCRbeta repertoires that made up the dataset. A freely available public database, intended as a resource for researchers studying the immune response to SARS-CoV-2, is where the repertoires were released. Samples came from the ongoing ImmuneRACE study (first 160 participants) plus 1,254 subjects from 6 global collaborators. A de-identified subject ID, COVID-19 status, age in years and sex were almost always included in the sample metadata. Where available, HLA class I and class II types were obtained from metadata supplied by the sample provider rather than from assay-based typing. The research as a whole found: Clinical and demographic metadata were provided uncurated, with the amount varying by source and participant.

CDR1 SGHRS and CDR2 YFSETQ are derived from the germline V gene. Deletion took 4 bases off V and 7 bases off J, with a span of 20 bases between the germline ends. There are 16 amino acids in the CDR3, from cysteine to phenylalanine inclusive. Only the CDR3 DNA is retained, 48 bases long and in frame from the first base. A second Seattle source provided samples from volunteer blood donors who had recovered from COVID-19. Collaborating institutions collected whole blood in K2EDTA tubes following their own protocols. For TCRbeta analysis, collaborators shipped samples as frozen whole blood, isolated PBMCs, or DNA extracted from either of those sample types. TCRbeta CDR3 regions were amplified from genomic DNA using the immunoSEQ Assay, a bias-controlled multiplex PCR. The study's own analysis went as follows. Within the assay, amplification of reference gene primers was used to estimate how many nucleated cells each sample contained. To quantify the absolute abundance of each unique TCRbeta CDR3 rearrangement, sequence reads were collapsed and filtered. Productive Simpson clonality was computed per sample as the square root of Simpson's diversity index over productive rearrangements. The immuneACCESS repertoire file appears here via TCRdb, limited to in-frame rearrangements. These files lack a portion of the clones; in checked studies, under half of the deficit traces to unresolved V genes, and the cause of the others is not known. The V and J calls and clone size were taken over from that table, and D and trimming were inferred from the DNA. The table for this sample lists more than 200,000 clones; around 84% of them were counted only once. The ten top clones hold 1.2% to 1.5% of the sample.

Sequenced material: peripheral blood. Recombination connected TRBV5-1 to TRBJ2-2, with a weak D call of TRBD2 (7 bases match). This clonotype originated in a woman between 35 and 50 years old who had recovered from COVID-19. The CDR3: CASSQEGGGADGELFF. The nucleotide sequence reads as follows: TGCGCCAGCAGCCAAGAAGGCGGGGGCGCGGACGGGGAGCTGTTTTTT.